Each of the 25 T cell receptor beta chains below was sequenced from the same sample in a study of cytomegalovirus exposure and HLA in healthy donors. PCR was performed using 60 Vbeta and 13 Jbeta primers. Assay used: immunoSEQ multiplex PCR; TCRdb lists only in-frame clones, some missing. The sample comprises roughly 200,000 clones, 79% of which are singletons, and more than 1.5% rests with the top ten. The sample taken for sequencing was PBMCs. These receptors originate from a girl between 10 and 17 years old in good health and CMV-seropositive.

This clone was detected only once. The V call is TRBV15, the J call TRBJ1-2, with 9 bases lining up with TRBD1. V lost 2 bases, J lost 5 bases, and 3 bases stayed unmatched. In germline, CDR1 is LNHNV, CDR2 YYDKDF (reference sequence). CDR3 size: 14 residues. This CDR3 reads CATSRQDRGYGYTF. CDR3 in DNA: TGTGCCACCAGCAGACAGGACAGGGGATATGGCTACACCTTC.

The CDR3 DNA reads as TGTGCCAGCAGTACGACAGCCCTTAGCACAGATACGCAGTATTTT. Its protein product is CASSTTALSTDTQYF. The chain recombines TRBV6-6 with TRBJ2-3; D might be TRBD1 (5 bases). The germline V gene encodes CDR1 MNHNY and CDR2 SVGAGI (reference sequence). The V and J ends lost 5 bases and 0 bases respectively, with 12 bases between them. The CDR3 totals 15 residues.

This chain connects TRBV29-1 to TRBJ2-7; maybe TRBD1 (6 bases). CDR3 size: 11 residues. Germline V gene sequence: CDR1 SQVTM, CDR2 ANQGSEA. V gave up 2 bases and J gave up 7 bases, with 9 bases separating them. The CDR3 DNA sequence: TGCAGCGTTGAAATTAGGGGGGAGCAGTACTTC. This encodes CSVEIRGEQYF.

The rearrangement joins TRBV10-2 to TRBJ2-1; 8 nucleotides align to TRBD1. CDR3 length: 17 amino acids. CDR1 is WSHSY, CDR2 SAAADI, per germline. V trimming: 7 bases; J trimming: 5 bases; junction bases outside the gene matches: 16. The CDR3 is CASILNWDRRGNNEQFF. CDR3 sequence (DNA): TGCGCCAGCATATTAAACTGGGACAGGCGGGGAAACAATGAGCAGTTCTTC.

The rearrangement uses TRBV5-8 and TRBJ1-2; the D gene is possibly TRBD1 (6 bases). CDR3 length: 12 residues. Trimming removed 4 bases from V and 4 bases from J, with 8 bases in between. In germline, CDR1 is SGHTS, CDR2 YDEGEE. This CDR3 reads CASSGQIYGYTF. For the CDR3, the DNA is TGTGCCAGCAGCGGACAGATCTATGGCTACACCTTC.

J is TRBJ2-7 and V is TRBV10-2, with 10 bases identical to TRBD1. This CDR3 has 16 amino acids. V lost 3 bases and J lost 5; bases outside the gene matches: 10. In germline, CDR1 is WSHSY, CDR2 SAAADI. The CDR3 sequence is CASSDRDRGLSHEQYF. CDR3 nucleotides: TGCGCCAGCAGTGATAGGGACAGGGGACTTTCCCACGAGCAGTACTTC.

The chain uses TRBV2 and TRBJ2-5; D is unclear. This CDR3 contains 12 residues. Germline V lookup: CDR1 SNHLY, CDR2 FYNNEI. V lost 10 bases, J lost 4 bases, and 13 bases lay in between. CDR3 bases: TGTGCCACCAAGGATGGCGGAGAGACCCAGTACTTC. It codes for CATKDGGETQYF.

The V gene is TRBV23-1, the J gene TRBJ1-5, with D maybe TRBD1 (5 bases). TRBV23-1 is placed among ORFs of uncertain function. The CDR3 length is 15 residues. V dropped 4 bases and J dropped 4 bases, with 14 bases sitting between them. The CDR3: CASSPPGHKNQPQHF. Here the CDR3 DNA reads TGCGCCAGCAGTCCCCCAGGACACAAAAATCAGCCCCAGCATTTT.

In this sample, this clone turned up a few times. The CDR3 sequence is CAWSGGQAEQFF. As DNA, the CDR3 is TGTGCCTGGAGTGGGGGGCAGGCGGAGCAGTTCTTC. The gene calls are TRBV30 and TRBJ2-1; D is perhaps TRBD1 (6 bases). Germline V CDR1 and CDR2: GTSNPN, SVGIG (reference sequence). The CDR3 covers 12 residues. The germline V and J ends were trimmed by 1 base and 10 bases, with 11 bases remaining between them.

The chain combines TRBV6-5 with TRBJ2-2; D unclear. Germline V gene lookup returns CDR1 MNHEY and CDR2 SVGAGI. The CDR3 spans 14 residues. V was shortened by 5 bases and J by 5 bases, with 12 bases between the two germline ends. The CDR3 loop reads CASSDNTNTGELFF. CDR3 coding DNA: TGTGCCAGCAGTGACAATACAAATACCGGGGAGCTGTTTTTT.

The chain joins TRBV7-2 to TRBJ2-1, with TRBD1 matching over 7 bases. The CDR3 is 15 residues long. V gave up 5 bases and J gave up 7 bases; unmatched junction bases: 11. Per germline, CDR1 SGHTA and CDR2 FQGNSA. CDR3 sequence reads: CASSRPGQTVNEQFF. For the CDR3, the DNA is TGTGCCAGCAGCCGTCCGGGACAGACTGTGAATGAGCAGTTCTTC.

CDR3 region: CASSAPGTADNEQFF. The CDR3 nucleotides read TGTGCCAGCAGCGCACCCGGGACAGCTGACAATGAGCAGTTCTTC. V is TRBV11-3 and J is TRBJ2-1, with 7 bases lining up with TRBD1. With 5 bases clipped from V and 5 bases from J, the junction kept 9 bases outside the gene matches. The CDR3 runs 15 residues. In germline, CDR1 is SGHNT, CDR2 YENEEA.

This chain connects TRBV15 to TRBJ2-7; no clear D. Germline values: CDR1 LNHNV, CDR2 YYDKDF (reference sequence). V shed 6 bases and J shed 0 bases, with 9 bases lying between them. CDR3 length: 13 amino acids. The CDR3 DNA reads as TGTGCCACCAGGACACCCGGCTCCTACGAGCAGTACTTC. The encoded protein is CATRTPGSYEQYF.

The chain uses TRBV4-1 and TRBJ2-3; 9 nucleotides agree with TRBD2. This CDR3 comprises 16 residues. J lost 1 base, V lost 4 bases, and 6 bases had no gene match. Germline V gene sequence: CDR1 MGHRA, CDR2 YSYEKL. CDR3 DNA: TGCGCCAGCAGCCTTTTAGCGGGGGCCCGCACAGATACGCAGTATTTT. The encoded protein is CASSLLAGARTDTQYF.

In this sample, this clone turned up a few times. This chain connects TRBV19 to TRBJ1-2, with D uncertain. The V gene lost 4 bases and the J gene lost 2 bases, with 23 bases spanning the gap. The CDR3 has 18 residues. The V gene's germline CDR1 is LNHDA and CDR2 SQIVND (reference sequence). The CDR3 nucleotides are TGTGCCAGTAGTAAAGATCGGAGGGCAGGCATATCCAACTATGGCTACACCTTC. Residues: CASSKDRRAGISNYGYTF.

This chain links TRBV11-2 with TRBJ2-1; 11 bases are a match to TRBD2. The CDR3 loop spans 15 amino acids. Germline V CDR1 and CDR2: SGHAT, FQNNGV. V was pared by 3 bases and J by 3 bases, with 1 base of the junction left unmatched. In nucleotides, the CDR3 is TGTGCCAGCAGCTTGGGACTAGCGGTCTACAATGAGCAGTTCTTC. Translating it yields CASSLGLAVYNEQFF.

The V and J genes are TRBV11-3 and TRBJ2-5; TRBD1 is a possible D gene (6 bases). Trimming removed 6 bases from V and 2 bases from J, with 10 bases in between. CDR1 and CDR2 from the germline V gene are SGHNT and YENEEA. CDR3 length: 13 amino acids. CDR3 DNA sequence: TGTGCCAGCAGTAGGCAGGGGCAAGAGACCCAGTACTTC. Translated: CASSRQGQETQYF.

The gene calls are TRBV6-5 and TRBJ1-2, with 7 positions matching TRBD1. The germline gives CDR1 MNHEY, CDR2 SVGAGI. V was clipped by 0 bases and J by 5 bases; unmatched bases: 3. This CDR3 is built from 14 residues. CDR3 in DNA: TGTGCCAGCAGTTACTCGAGGACAGGTTATGGCTACACCTTC. This sequence encodes CASSYSRTGYGYTF.

This chain joins TRBV27 and TRBJ1-1, with a tentative D call TRBD1 (6 bases). The CDR3 loop spans 16 amino acids. The germline V gene has CDR1 MNHEY and CDR2 SMNVEV (reference sequence). V was shortened by 5 bases and J by 2 bases, with 18 bases between the two germline ends. The chain's CDR3 is CASSPNRVGGNTEAFF. The CDR3 bases are TGTGCCAGCAGTCCTAACAGGGTTGGGGGAAACACTGAAGCTTTCTTT.

The chain is built from TRBV5-1 and TRBJ1-2; possibly TRBD1 for D (6 bases). Trimming cost V 0 bases and J 4 bases, with 10 bases left between them. The CDR3 has 14 residues. The germline CDR1 and CDR2 sequences are SGHRS and YFSETQ. CDR3: CASSLAPGAYGYTF. In DNA, the CDR3 is TGCGCCAGCAGCTTGGCTCCAGGGGCCTATGGCTACACCTTC.

The chain has TRBV10-1 and TRBJ1-4; D remains ambiguous. The CDR3 is made up of 17 amino acids. From germline, CDR1 is WNHNN and CDR2 SYGVQD (reference sequence). The V and J ends lost 2 bases and 8 bases respectively, with 21 bases between them. The DNA of the CDR3 is TGCGCCAGCAGTGAGGAGTGGTCAGCCCGGGAGGCCGAAAAACTGTTTTTT. Protein sequence: CASSEEWSAREAEKLFF.

This clone was counted once. This chain joins TRBV7-2 and TRBJ2-7, with D possibly being TRBD2 (6 bases). CDR1 and CDR2 from the germline V gene are SGHTA and FQGNSA. The CDR3 consists of 15 residues. V lost 5 bases and J 0 bases, leaving 14 bases between the germline ends. CDR3 loop: CASSEVAGSSYEQYF. DNA of the CDR3: TGTGCCAGCAGCGAGGTGGCGGGGAGCTCCTACGAGCAGTACTTC.

This CDR3 is CASSESGGTSTDTQYF. The CDR3 DNA sequence: TGCGCCAGCAGTGAAAGCGGGGGGACTAGCACAGATACGCAGTATTTT. V usage is TRBV10-1 and J usage is TRBJ2-3; 9 bases agree with TRBD2. The germline V gene has CDR1 WNHNN and CDR2 SYGVQD (reference sequence). This CDR3 has 16 residues. J was trimmed by 0 bases and V by 3 bases; bases with no gene match: 4.

The V gene is TRBV11-3, the J gene TRBJ2-7; 9 positions agree with TRBD1. Per the germline V gene, CDR1 is SGHNT and CDR2 is YENEEA. With V trimmed by 6 bases and J by 4 bases, 7 bases remained unmatched. This CDR3 contains 14 residues. The CDR3 loop is CASRKPGQGYEQYF. DNA of the CDR3: TGTGCCAGCAGAAAACCGGGACAGGGATACGAGCAGTACTTC.

The chain has TRBV11-2 and TRBJ2-2; TRBD2 is a possible D gene (6 bases). The V gene's germline CDR1 is SGHAT and CDR2 FQNNGV. The CDR3 covers 14 residues. Trimming left V 4 bases short and J 6 bases short, with 12 bases between. CDR3: CASSSRLEAGELFF. The CDR3 DNA follows: TGTGCCAGCAGCTCAAGACTAGAGGCCGGGGAGCTGTTTTTT. The complete variable domain, with remaining parts taken from reference TRBV11-2 and TRBJ2-2, reads EAGVAQSPRYKIIEKRQSVAFWCNPISGHATLYWYQQILGQGPKLLIQFQNNGVVDDSQLPKDRFSAERLKGVDSTLKIQPAKLEDSAVYLCASSSRLEAGELFFGEGSRLTVL.